Listed below are T cell receptor beta chains from one sample, sequenced in a study of blood T cell repertoires in COVID-19. Produced via immunoSEQ multiplex PCR; TCRdb's table is partial and in-frame only. The table lists about 150,000 clones, approximately 82% of them singletons, with 9.8% in the top ten. Sequencing input: peripheral blood. The origin of the receptors is a woman in her 50s with acute or convalescent COVID-19. Each CDR3 is given with its conserved first and last residue. Clone size is shown for a subset of rows, as once, few, many or a class of expanded clone.

TRBJ2-5 TRBV7-2 . CASSLVRGTMETQYF
TRBJ1-5 TRBV7-2 . CASSLGFYSNQPQHF
TRBJ1-5 TRBV2 few CASSVTATNQPQHF
TRBJ2-2 TRBV2 . CATAAGEAGELFF
TRBJ1-1 TRBV4-3 . CASSQGQPNTEAFF
TRBJ1-2 TRBV6-6 . CASSFGQGGANYGYTF
TRBJ2-7 TRBV12-3/TRBV12-4 . CASSFKDSYEQYF
TRBJ2-1 TRBV5-1 . CASSPGTSGNNEQFF
TRBJ2-2 TRBV6-6 few CASKRETSFTGELFF
TRBJ2-1 TRBV2 . CASRYAGGSSYNEQFF
TRBJ2-5 TRBV24-1 . CATSDLLQGTRDIQYF
TRBJ2-4 TRBV29-1 . CSGHGGSNIQYF
TRBJ1-1 TRBV5-1 . CASSLVRGGNTEAFF
TRBJ1-2 TRBV9 . CASSVAGTGAYGYTF
TRBJ1-2 TRBV6-5 . CASSYVGREWYGYTF
TRBJ2-7 TRBV6-5 . CASSYGFRGSYEQYF
TRBJ1-2 TRBV14 once CASSPRTGGTYGYTF
TRBJ1-5 TRBV6-1 few CASSDHRGNQPQHF
TRBJ2-7 TRBV4-1 . CASSQVGQTTYEQYF
TRBJ2-3 TRBV5-1 . CASSLVLAGGVTDTQYF
TRBJ1-1 TRBV19 . CASSSRTYRGSEAFF
TRBJ2-1 TRBV11-3 . CASSRGRNEQFF
TRBJ2-2 TRBV9 . CASSARLGPTGELFF
TRBJ2-1 TRBV18 . CASSPSRAGNNEQFF
TRBJ2-2 TRBV7-3 . CASSLTEGGELFF
TRBJ1-5 TRBV6-2/TRBV6-3 . CASSQVLSGTGVQPQHF
TRBJ2-5 TRBV7-8 . CASSLVMGKETQYF
TRBJ1-1 TRBV9 . CASSGKGGTEAFF
TRBJ1-2 TRBV10-3 . CAISEFLADYGYTF
TRBJ1-2 TRBV30 . CAWSVVGGFGYTF
TRBJ1-2 TRBV10-3 few CAISAQAGPYGYTF
TRBJ1-5 TRBV27 . CASSFTRGQPQHF
TRBJ2-1 TRBV19 . CASSNTGLAGREQFF
TRBJ2-1 TRBV4-3 few CASSQGWAWRGGVNEQFF
TRBJ2-1 TRBV9 . CASSAVGGSYYNEQFF
TRBJ2-7 TRBV28 . CASSFWDRVYEQYF
TRBJ2-7 TRBV6-5 few CASSWDRDSYEQYF
TRBJ2-7 TRBV27 once CASSPQTGFAYEQYF
TRBJ2-3 TRBV7-3 . CASSLNPAGATDTQYF
TRBJ1-4 TRBV5-1 . CASSRDPTEFNEKLFF
TRBJ2-1 TRBV20-1 . CSVGQGIEQFF
TRBJ2-7 TRBV5-4 . CASSSTGRGYEDYEQYF
TRBJ2-7 TRBV5-1 . CASSLEASGSWYEQYF
TRBJ2-5 TRBV11-1 once CASSPDRAETQYF
TRBJ1-2 TRBV25-1 . CASRSDRGQSGYTF
TRBJ2-2 TRBV19 . CASSVLAGGTGELFF
TRBJ1-1 TRBV7-2 . CASSLMAQAGGTEAFF
TRBJ1-1 TRBV6-5 . CASSPLRGNTEAFF
TRBJ2-5 TRBV6-1 . CASSETPGQQETQYF
TRBJ2-3 TRBV23-1 . CASREVGGGPDTQYF
TRBJ2-3 TRBV7-2 . CASSYRVDTQYF
TRBJ2-7 TRBV18 . CASSSPTRSGRYEQYF
TRBJ2-7 TRBV6-2/TRBV6-3 once CASSSYRDDEQYF
TRBJ2-1 TRBV10-1 . CASTCPPDRMGSYNEQFF
TRBJ2-7 TRBV4-3 . CASSQALAGGGYEQYF
TRBJ1-2 TRBV19 . CASSMRRFGERYGYTF
TRBJ2-3 TRBV7-3 once CASSLGSTDTQYF
TRBJ1-1 TRBV6-2/TRBV6-3 . CASSPPGEAFF
TRBJ2-7 TRBV5-5 . CASSLAGLAEYEQYF